This TCR beta chain appears in the sequencing data of a study of T-cell reconstitution after alpha-beta-depleted transplantation in children. This clonotype has a handful of counts. Preparation of the TCRbeta library used unique molecular identifiers. Via MiXCR, TCRdb re-called the PCR reads, giving one row per CDR3 protein. The table records a few hundred thousand distinct CDR3 sequences, around 18% of them present only once. In germline, CDR1 is SGHRS, CDR2 YFSETQ. The CDR3 length is 13 residues. Trimming pared 3 bases from V and 8 bases from J, leaving 12 bases between. Sample: PBMCs from the stem cell graft donor, taken from the stem cell graft. This sequence joins TRBV5-1 and TRBJ2-1; maybe TRBD1 (5 bases). The clonotype comes from a human donor who donated a stem cell graft to a child with acute lymphoblastic leukemia. As DNA, the CDR3 is TGCGCCAGCAGCTCGATCAGGGTGGATGAGCAGTTCTTC. Its protein product is CASSSIRVDEQFF.